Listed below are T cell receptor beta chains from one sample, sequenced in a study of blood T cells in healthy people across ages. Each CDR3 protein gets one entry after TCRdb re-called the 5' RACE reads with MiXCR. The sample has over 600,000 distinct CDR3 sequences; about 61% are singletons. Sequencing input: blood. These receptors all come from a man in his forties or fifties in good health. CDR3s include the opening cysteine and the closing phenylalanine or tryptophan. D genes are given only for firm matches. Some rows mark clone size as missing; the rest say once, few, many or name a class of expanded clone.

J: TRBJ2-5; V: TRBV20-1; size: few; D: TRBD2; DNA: TGCAGTGCTAGAGACGGGCAGACCGGGACTAGCGGGAGGGTAGAAGAGACCCAGTACTTC; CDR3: CSARDGQTGTSGRVEETQYF
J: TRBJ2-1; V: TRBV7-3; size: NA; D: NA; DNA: TGTGCCAGCAGCCCCACCCCGGAGCCCGGCAATGAGCAGTTCTTC; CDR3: CASSPTPEPGNEQFF
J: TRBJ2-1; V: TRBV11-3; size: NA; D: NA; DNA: TGTGCCAGTGCCCGAGAAAATGAGCAGTTCTTC; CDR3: CASARENEQFF
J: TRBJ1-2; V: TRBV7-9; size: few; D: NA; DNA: TGTGCCAGCAGCCCCGGCCCGGGAATCTATGGCTACACCTTC; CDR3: CASSPGPGIYGYTF
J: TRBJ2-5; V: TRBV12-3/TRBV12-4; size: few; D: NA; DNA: TGTGCCAGCAACCCCTCCCGGGGTGGGGAGACCCAGTACTTC; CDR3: CASNPSRGGETQYF
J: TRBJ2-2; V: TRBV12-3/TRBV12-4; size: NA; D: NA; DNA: TGTGCCAGCAGTTTAAGGTCCGGGGCTTTTTGGGTCAGGGAGCTGTTTTTT; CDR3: CASSLRSGAFWVRELFF
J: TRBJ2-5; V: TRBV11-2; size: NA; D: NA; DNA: TGTGCCAGCAGCTTACGGTCGTACCAAGAGACCCAGTACTTC; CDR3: CASSLRSYQETQYF
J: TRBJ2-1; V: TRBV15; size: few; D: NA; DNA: TGTGCCACCAGCCCGGGGTTGACTAGGGAGTTCTTC; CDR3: CATSPGLTREFF
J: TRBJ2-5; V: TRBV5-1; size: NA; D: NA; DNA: TGCGCCAGCAGCTCCCCCCAGACAGCAGAAGAGACCCAGTACTTC; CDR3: CASSSPQTAEETQYF
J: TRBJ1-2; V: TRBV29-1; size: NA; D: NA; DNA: TGCAGCGTTGTAGGGGGGTTGCATGGCTACACCTTC; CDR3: CSVVGGLHGYTF
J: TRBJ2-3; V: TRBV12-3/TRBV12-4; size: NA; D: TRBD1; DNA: TGTGCCAGCACCAAGATGGAGGGACAGGGTCCAGATACGCAGTATTTT; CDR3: CASTKMEGQGPDTQYF
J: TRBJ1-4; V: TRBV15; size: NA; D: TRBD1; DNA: TGTGCCACCAGCAGTGACAGGGTAAATGAAAAACTGTTTTTT; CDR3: CATSSDRVNEKLFF
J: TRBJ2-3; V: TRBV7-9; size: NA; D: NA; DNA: TGTGCCAGCTTAGGGCAGGCCACAGATACGCAGTATTTT; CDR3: CASLGQATDTQYF
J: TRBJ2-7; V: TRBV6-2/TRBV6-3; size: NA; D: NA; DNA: TGTGCCAGCAGTTACACTAGCTTCTACGAGCAGTACTTC; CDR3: CASSYTSFYEQYF
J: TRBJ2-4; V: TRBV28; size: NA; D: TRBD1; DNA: TGTGCCAGCAGCAGACAGGGGAGAATGGAGATCCAGTACTTC; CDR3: CASSRQGRMEIQYF
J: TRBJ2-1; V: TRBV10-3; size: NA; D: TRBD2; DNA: TGTGCCATCAGTGAGACAGGGAGCGGGGGGGCGGTTTGGAATGAGCAGTTCTTC; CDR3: CAISETGSGGAVWNEQFF
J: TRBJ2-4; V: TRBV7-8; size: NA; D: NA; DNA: TGTGCCACCATCCCTGGGAGGGGACAAACCCCCAACATTCAGTACTTC; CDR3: CATIPGRGQTPNIQYF
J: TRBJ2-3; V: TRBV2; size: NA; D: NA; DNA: TGTGCCAGCAATATAGGCGGGGCCCGCACAGATACGCAGTATTTT; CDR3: CASNIGGARTDTQYF
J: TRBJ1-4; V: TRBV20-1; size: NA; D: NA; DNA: TGCAGTGCAAACGGGGGGGCTAATGAAAAACTGTTTTTT; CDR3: CSANGGANEKLFF
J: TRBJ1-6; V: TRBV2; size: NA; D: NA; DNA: TGTGCCAGCAGTGCTACAGGGATTCGGAATTCACCCCTCCACTTT; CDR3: CASSATGIRNSPLHF
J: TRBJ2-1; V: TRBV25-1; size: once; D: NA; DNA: TGTGCCAGCAGCCAGGGCACCCGGAATGAGCAGTTCTTC; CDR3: CASSQGTRNEQFF
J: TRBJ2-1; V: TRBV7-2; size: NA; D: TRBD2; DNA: TGTGCCAGCAGCCGCGTGGCTAGCGGGGAGCCTGAGCAGTTCTTC; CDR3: CASSRVASGEPEQFF
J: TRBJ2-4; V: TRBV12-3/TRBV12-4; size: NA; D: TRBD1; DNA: TGTGCCAGCAGTAAGGGACAGTGGGTCATTCAGTACTTC; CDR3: CASSKGQWVIQYF
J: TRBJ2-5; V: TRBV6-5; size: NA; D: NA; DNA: TGTGCCAGCAGCCGGCTTGGGGTGGAGACCCAGTACTTC; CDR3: CASSRLGVETQYF
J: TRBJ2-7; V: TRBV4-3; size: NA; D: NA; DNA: TGCGCCAGCAGCCATGATTACCGGGACACTCTATACGAGCAGTACTTC; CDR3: CASSHDYRDTLYEQYF